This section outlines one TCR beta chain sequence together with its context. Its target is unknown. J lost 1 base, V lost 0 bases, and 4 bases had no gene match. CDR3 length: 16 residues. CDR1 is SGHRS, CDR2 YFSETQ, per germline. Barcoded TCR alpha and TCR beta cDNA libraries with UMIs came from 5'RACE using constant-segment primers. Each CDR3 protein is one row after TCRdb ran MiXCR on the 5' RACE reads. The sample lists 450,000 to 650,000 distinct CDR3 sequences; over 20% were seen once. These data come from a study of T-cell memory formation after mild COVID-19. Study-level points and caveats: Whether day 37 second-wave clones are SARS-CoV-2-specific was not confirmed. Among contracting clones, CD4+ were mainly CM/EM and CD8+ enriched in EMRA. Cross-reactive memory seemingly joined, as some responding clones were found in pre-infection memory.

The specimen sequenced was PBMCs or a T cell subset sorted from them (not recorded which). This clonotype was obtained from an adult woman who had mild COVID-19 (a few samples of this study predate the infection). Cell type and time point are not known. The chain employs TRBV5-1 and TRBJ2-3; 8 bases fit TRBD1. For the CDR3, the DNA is TGCGCCAGCAGCTTGGGGTTGACAGGGGGCACAGATACGCAGTATTTT. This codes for CASSLGLTGGTDTQYF.